These T cell receptor beta chains were read from a single sample in a study of sequential checkpoint blockade in melanoma. Repertoires were generated with immunoSEQ multiplex PCR, while TCRdb's copy carries only in-frame clones and drops some. The sample yields 4,500 to 6,000 clones, about two thirds seen once. The specimen comprised CD8+ T cells sorted from blood (inferred from file names), sampled from a patient given nivolumab and ipilimumab in sequence. The receptor set was obtained from a human donor with melanoma. CDR3s include the opening cysteine and the closing phenylalanine or tryptophan. The order of the fields is D gene, clone size, J gene, V gene, CDR3 protein, CDR3 DNA. The D gene is left open where the match is weak. Some rows mark clone size as missing; the rest say once, few, many or name a class of expanded clone.

D gene: -; clone size: -; J gene: TRBJ2-3; V gene: TRBV21-1; CDR3 protein: CASSKALIRTSGPSTDTQYF; CDR3 DNA: TGTGCCAGCAGCAAAGCGCTTATTCGGACTAGCGGCCCTAGCACAGATACGCAGTATTTT
D gene: -; clone size: -; J gene: TRBJ1-3; V gene: TRBV15; CDR3 protein: CATSRDPTSGNTIYF; CDR3 DNA: TGTGCCACCAGCAGAGATCCCACTTCTGGAAACACCATATATTTT
D gene: TRBD1; clone size: few; J gene: TRBJ2-7; V gene: TRBV25-1; CDR3 protein: CASSVDRGEIEQYF; CDR3 DNA: TGTGCCAGCAGTGTGGACAGGGGGGAAATCGAGCAGTACTTC
D gene: TRBD1; clone size: -; J gene: TRBJ1-5; V gene: TRBV19; CDR3 protein: CASSQGQKNQPQHF; CDR3 DNA: TGTGCCAGTAGCCAGGGACAGAAAAATCAGCCCCAGCATTTT
D gene: -; clone size: -; J gene: TRBJ1-1; V gene: TRBV28; CDR3 protein: CASSSSAAAFF; CDR3 DNA: TGTGCCAGCAGTTCAAGCGCCGCTGCTTTCTTT
D gene: TRBD2; clone size: few; J gene: TRBJ2-2; V gene: TRBV7-2; CDR3 protein: CASSSFTSGGELFF; CDR3 DNA: TGTGCCAGCAGCTCTTTTACTAGCGGGGGGGAGCTGTTTTTT
D gene: TRBD1; clone size: -; J gene: TRBJ2-1; V gene: TRBV19; CDR3 protein: CASSRGQGVDEQFF; CDR3 DNA: TGTGCCAGTAGTCGAGGACAGGGTGTGGATGAGCAGTTCTTC
D gene: -; clone size: few; J gene: TRBJ2-7; V gene: TRBV4-2; CDR3 protein: CASSSPTGEYYEQYF; CDR3 DNA: TGTGCCAGCAGCTCACCCACGGGAGAATACTACGAGCAGTACTTC
D gene: TRBD2; clone size: -; J gene: TRBJ2-3; V gene: TRBV27; CDR3 protein: CASSLPGLADTQYF; CDR3 DNA: TGTGCCAGCAGTTTGCCTGGACTAGCAGATACGCAGTATTTT
D gene: TRBD1; clone size: few; J gene: TRBJ2-5; V gene: TRBV18; CDR3 protein: CASSKTGVGTVEETQYF; CDR3 DNA: TGTGCCAGCTCAAAGACCGGGGTCGGGACAGTTGAGGAGACCCAGTACTTC
D gene: -; clone size: few; J gene: TRBJ1-1; V gene: TRBV6-5; CDR3 protein: CASSEGLENTEAFF; CDR3 DNA: TGTGCCAGCAGTGAAGGACTAGAGAACACTGAAGCTTTCTTT
D gene: -; clone size: -; J gene: TRBJ1-5; V gene: TRBV19; CDR3 protein: CASSLGTRGNQPQHF; CDR3 DNA: TGTGCCAGTAGTCTAGGGACACGGGGCAATCAGCCCCAGCATTTT
D gene: -; clone size: -; J gene: TRBJ1-6; V gene: TRBV19; CDR3 protein: CASSITEISPLHF; CDR3 DNA: TGTGCCAGTAGTATTACGGAGATTTCACCCCTCCACTTT
D gene: TRBD2; clone size: -; J gene: TRBJ2-7; V gene: TRBV9; CDR3 protein: CASSASSGTAYEQYF; CDR3 DNA: TGTGCCAGCAGCGCCTCTAGCGGGACCGCCTACGAGCAGTACTTC
D gene: TRBD1; clone size: few; J gene: TRBJ2-3; V gene: TRBV6-4; CDR3 protein: CASSDGTGGTDTQYF; CDR3 DNA: TGTGCCAGCAGTGACGGGACAGGGGGCACAGATACGCAGTATTTT
D gene: -; clone size: -; J gene: TRBJ2-7; V gene: TRBV19; CDR3 protein: CASSMDTSSYEQYF; CDR3 DNA: TGTGCCAGTAGTATGGACACGAGCTCCTACGAGCAGTACTTC
D gene: -; clone size: -; J gene: TRBJ1-5; V gene: TRBV11-2; CDR3 protein: CASSVTGINQPQHF; CDR3 DNA: TGTGCCAGCAGTGTCACAGGAATCAATCAGCCCCAGCATTTT
D gene: TRBD2; clone size: -; J gene: TRBJ2-7; V gene: TRBV27; CDR3 protein: CASSWGTSGYEQYF; CDR3 DNA: TGTGCCAGCAGTTGGGGGACTAGCGGCTACGAGCAGTACTTC
D gene: TRBD2; clone size: -; J gene: TRBJ2-5; V gene: TRBV2; CDR3 protein: CAIHGGDRLAEYQETQYF; CDR3 DNA: TGTGCCATCCATGGGGGGGACCGACTAGCGGAGTACCAAGAGACCCAGTACTTC
D gene: -; clone size: few; J gene: TRBJ1-4; V gene: TRBV5-4; CDR3 protein: CASSSGYHEKLFF; CDR3 DNA: TGTGCCAGCAGCAGCGGGTACCATGAAAAACTGTTTTTT
D gene: TRBD2; clone size: -; J gene: TRBJ2-3; V gene: TRBV4-2; CDR3 protein: CASSQVLAGGPTDTQYF; CDR3 DNA: TGTGCCAGCAGCCAAGTGCTAGCGGGAGGGCCAACAGATACGCAGTATTTT
D gene: TRBD1; clone size: few; J gene: TRBJ2-7; V gene: TRBV19; CDR3 protein: CASSIGQGAYEQYF; CDR3 DNA: TGTGCCAGTAGTATTGGACAGGGGGCCTACGAGCAGTACTTC